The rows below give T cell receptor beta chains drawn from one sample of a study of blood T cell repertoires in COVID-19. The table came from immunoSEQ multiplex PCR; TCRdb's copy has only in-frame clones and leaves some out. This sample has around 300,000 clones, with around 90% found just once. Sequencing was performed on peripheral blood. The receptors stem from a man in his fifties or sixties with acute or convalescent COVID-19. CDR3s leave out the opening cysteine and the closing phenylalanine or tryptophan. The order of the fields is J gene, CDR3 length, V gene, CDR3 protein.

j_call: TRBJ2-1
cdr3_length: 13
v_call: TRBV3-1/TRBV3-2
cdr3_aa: ASSQGFGGLGEQF

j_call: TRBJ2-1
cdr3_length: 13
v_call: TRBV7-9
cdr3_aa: ASSLGQQANNEQF

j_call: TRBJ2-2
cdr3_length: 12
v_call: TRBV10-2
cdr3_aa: ASSARARTGELF

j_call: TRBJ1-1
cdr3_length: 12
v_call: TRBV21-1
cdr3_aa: ASSKDRENTEAF

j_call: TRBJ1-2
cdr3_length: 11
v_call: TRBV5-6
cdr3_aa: ASSFDRADGYT

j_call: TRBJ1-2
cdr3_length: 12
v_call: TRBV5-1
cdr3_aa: ASSSIQGADGYT

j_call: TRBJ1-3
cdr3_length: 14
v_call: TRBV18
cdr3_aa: ASSSRDRVAGNTIY

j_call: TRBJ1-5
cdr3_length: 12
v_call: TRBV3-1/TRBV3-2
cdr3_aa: ASSQAEGNQPQH

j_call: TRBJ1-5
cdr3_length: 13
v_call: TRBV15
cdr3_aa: ATSRVQDPNQPQH

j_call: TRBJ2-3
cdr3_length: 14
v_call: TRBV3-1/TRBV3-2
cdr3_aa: ASSQSPLAGAIQVY

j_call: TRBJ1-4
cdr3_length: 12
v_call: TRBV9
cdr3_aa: ASSPGTGSQKLF

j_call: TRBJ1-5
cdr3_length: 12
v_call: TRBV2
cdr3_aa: ASRSGTVNQPQH

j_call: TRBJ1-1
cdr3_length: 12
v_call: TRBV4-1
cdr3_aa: ASSKQEGNTEAF

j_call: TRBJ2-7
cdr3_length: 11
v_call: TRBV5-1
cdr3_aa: ASTEGAGGEQY

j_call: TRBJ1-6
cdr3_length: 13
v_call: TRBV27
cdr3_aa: ASNTGSSYNSPLH

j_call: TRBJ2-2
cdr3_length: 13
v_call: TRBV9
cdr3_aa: ASSVDPLMVGELF